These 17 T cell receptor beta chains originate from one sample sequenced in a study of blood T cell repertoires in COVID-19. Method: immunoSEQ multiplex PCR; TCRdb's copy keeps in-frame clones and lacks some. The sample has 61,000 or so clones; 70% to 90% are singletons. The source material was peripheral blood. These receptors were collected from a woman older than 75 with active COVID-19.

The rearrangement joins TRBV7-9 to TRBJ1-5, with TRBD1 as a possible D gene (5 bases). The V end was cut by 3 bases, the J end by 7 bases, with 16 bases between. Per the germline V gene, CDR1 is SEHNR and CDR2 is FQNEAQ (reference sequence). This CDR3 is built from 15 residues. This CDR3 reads CASSFGPKGKQPQHF. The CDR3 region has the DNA TGTGCCAGCAGCTTTGGGCCAAAGGGGAAACAGCCCCAGCATTTT.

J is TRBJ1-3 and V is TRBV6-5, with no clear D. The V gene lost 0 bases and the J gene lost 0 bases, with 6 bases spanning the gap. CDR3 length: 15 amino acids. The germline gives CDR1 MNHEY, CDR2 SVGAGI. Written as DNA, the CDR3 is TGTGCCAGCAGTTACTCTTTTATCTCTGGAAACACCATATATTTT. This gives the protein CASSYSFISGNTIYF.

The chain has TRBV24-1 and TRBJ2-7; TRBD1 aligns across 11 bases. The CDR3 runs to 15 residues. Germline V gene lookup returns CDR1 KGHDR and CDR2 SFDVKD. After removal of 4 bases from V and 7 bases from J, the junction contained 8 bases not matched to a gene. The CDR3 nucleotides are TGTGCCACCAGTGACCCCCGGACAGGGGGCGAGGAGCAGTACTTC. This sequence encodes CATSDPRTGGEEQYF.

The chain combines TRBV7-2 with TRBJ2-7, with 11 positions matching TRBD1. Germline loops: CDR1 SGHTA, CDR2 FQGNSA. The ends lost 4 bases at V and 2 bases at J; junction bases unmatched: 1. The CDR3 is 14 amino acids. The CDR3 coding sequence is TGTGCCAGCAGCTCGGGACAGGGGGCCTACGAGCAGTACTTC. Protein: CASSSGQGAYEQYF.

The CDR3 here is CSASGESNQPQHF. Written as DNA, the CDR3 is TGCAGTGCTAGTGGGGAGTCCAATCAGCCCCAGCATTTT. J is TRBJ1-5 and V is TRBV20-1, with D unclear. Germline CDR1 is DFQATT and CDR2 is SNEGSKA (reference sequence). This CDR3 comprises 13 residues. V lost 3 bases and J lost 3, with 9 bases in between.

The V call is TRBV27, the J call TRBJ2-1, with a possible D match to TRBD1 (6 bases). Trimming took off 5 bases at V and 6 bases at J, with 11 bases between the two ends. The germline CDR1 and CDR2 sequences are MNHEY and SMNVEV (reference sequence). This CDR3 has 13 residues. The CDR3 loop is CASSPGQFNEQFF. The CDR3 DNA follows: TGTGCCAGCAGTCCCGGACAGTTCAATGAGCAGTTCTTC.

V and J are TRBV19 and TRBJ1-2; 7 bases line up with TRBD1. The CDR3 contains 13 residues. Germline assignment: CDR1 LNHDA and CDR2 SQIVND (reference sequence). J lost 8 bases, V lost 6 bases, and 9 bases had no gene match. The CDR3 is CASSPGQPVGYTF. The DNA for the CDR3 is TGTGCCAGTAGCCCGGGACAGCCCGTCGGCTACACCTTC.

The CDR3 nucleotides read TGTGCCTGGAGTATGGGGAGCTACGAGCAGTACTTC. Protein: CAWSMGSYEQYF. V usage is TRBV30 and J usage is TRBJ2-7, with D possibly TRBD2 on 5 matching bases. This CDR3 spans 12 amino acids. Trimming left V 2 bases short and J 3 bases short, with 8 bases between. Per germline, CDR1 GTSNPN and CDR2 SVGIG (reference sequence).

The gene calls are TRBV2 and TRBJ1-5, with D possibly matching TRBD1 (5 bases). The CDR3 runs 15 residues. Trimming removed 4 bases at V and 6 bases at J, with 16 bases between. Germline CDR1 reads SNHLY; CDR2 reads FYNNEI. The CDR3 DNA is TGTGCCAGCAGTGGATACGGGGGGGGATTTCAGCCCCAGCATTTT. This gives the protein CASSGYGGGFQPQHF.

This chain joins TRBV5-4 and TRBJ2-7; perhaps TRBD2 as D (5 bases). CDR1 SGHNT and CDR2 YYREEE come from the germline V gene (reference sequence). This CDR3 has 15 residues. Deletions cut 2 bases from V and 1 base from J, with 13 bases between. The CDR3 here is CASSLGAAPSYEQYF. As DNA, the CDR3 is TGTGCCAGCAGCTTAGGAGCGGCCCCTTCCTACGAGCAGTACTTC.

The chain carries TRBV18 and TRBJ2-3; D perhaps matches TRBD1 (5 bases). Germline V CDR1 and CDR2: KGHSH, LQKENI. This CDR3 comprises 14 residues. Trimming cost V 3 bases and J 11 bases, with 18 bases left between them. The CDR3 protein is CASSPNPLGRGQYF. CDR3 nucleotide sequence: TGTGCCAGCTCACCTAACCCACTGGGGCGAGGGCAGTATTTT.

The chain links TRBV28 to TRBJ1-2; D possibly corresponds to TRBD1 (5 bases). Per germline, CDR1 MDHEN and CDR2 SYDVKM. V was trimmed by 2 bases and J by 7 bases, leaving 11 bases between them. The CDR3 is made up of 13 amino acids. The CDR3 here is CASSLPGDGGYTF. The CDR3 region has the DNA TGTGCCAGCAGTTTACCGGGGGATGGTGGCTACACCTTC.

DNA for the CDR3: TGTGCCAGCAGCCCCCGGGAGACTGGAAACACCATATATTTT. Protein product: CASSPRETGNTIYF. This chain uses TRBV3-1 (or the pseudogene TRBV3-2) with TRBJ1-3; D unclear. CDR3 length: 14 amino acids. The germline V gene encodes CDR1 LGHDT and CDR2 YNNKEL (reference sequence). With 4 bases removed from V and 2 bases from J, the gap between germline ends came to 9 bases.

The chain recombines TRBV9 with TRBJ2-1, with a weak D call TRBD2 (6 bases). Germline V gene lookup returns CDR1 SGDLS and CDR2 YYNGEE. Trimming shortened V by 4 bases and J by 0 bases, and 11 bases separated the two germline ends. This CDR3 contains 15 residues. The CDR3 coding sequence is TGTGCCAGCAGCCCCCGACTAGTCTCCTACAATGAGCAGTTCTTC. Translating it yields CASSPRLVSYNEQFF.

CDR3 protein: CAWSLNLGNTIYF. DNA of the CDR3: TGTGCCTGGAGTCTAAATCTAGGAAACACCATATATTTT. The chain links TRBV30 to TRBJ1-3; D gene unclear. This CDR3 region has 13 residues. V dropped 2 bases and J dropped 4 bases, with 9 bases sitting between them. Germline V CDR1 and CDR2: GTSNPN, SVGIG (reference sequence).

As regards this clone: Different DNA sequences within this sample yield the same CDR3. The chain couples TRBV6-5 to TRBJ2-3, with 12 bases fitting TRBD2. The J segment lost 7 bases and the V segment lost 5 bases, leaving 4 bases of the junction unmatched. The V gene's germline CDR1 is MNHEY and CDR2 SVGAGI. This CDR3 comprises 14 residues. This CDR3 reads CASSLGLAGNTQYF. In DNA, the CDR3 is TGTGCCAGCAGTCTCGGACTAGCGGGGAATACGCAGTATTTT.

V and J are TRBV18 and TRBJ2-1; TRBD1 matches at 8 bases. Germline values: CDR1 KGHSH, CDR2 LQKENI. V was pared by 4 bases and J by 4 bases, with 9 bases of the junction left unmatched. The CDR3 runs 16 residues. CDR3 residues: CASSQNGQGGYNEQFF. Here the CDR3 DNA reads TGTGCCAGCTCACAGAATGGACAGGGTGGGTACAATGAGCAGTTCTTC.